The present TCR beta chain was sequenced within a study of Ad26.COV2.S vaccination and SARS-CoV-2 variants. General study points: The analyses of TCR breadth and depth may have understated the size of total T cell responses. It was found that vaccine and placebo recipients had similar non-spike TCR breadth.

Measured with immunoSEQ multiplex PCR; TCRdb has only the in-frame clones, and not every one. The table records around 380,000 clones, more than 85% of them present only once. Of note for this clone: No antigen is known for it.

Germline CDR1 and CDR2: SGHRS and YFSETQ. This CDR3 is 15 amino acids long. The V end was cut by 0 bases, the J end by 4 bases, with 10 bases between. Stated treatment: about 20 received Ad26.COV2.S at low or high dose, single or two shots; 5 received placebo; per-sample allocation not given. Day 63 after the first injection of vaccine or placebo was the sampling time. An adult of 18-55 years in Boston served as donor. The V and J genes are TRBV5-1 and TRBJ2-2; D not certain. Sequenced material: peripheral blood, taken in a trial of Ad26.COV2.S vaccine versus placebo. The sequence derives from a person between 18 and 65 years old who received the Ad26.COV2.S COVID-19 vaccine or a placebo. The CDR3 nucleotides read TGCGCCAGCAGCTTGGATCCCAGACCCACCGGGGAGCTGTTTTTT. It translates to CASSLDPRPTGELFF.